These T cell receptor beta chains were read from a single sample in a study of blood T cell repertoires in COVID-19. Some clones are missing from TCRdb's copy, which holds only in-frame ones; the method was immunoSEQ multiplex PCR. This repertoire shows some 150,000 clones, approximately 80% found once; its top ten account for about 12%. The specimen was peripheral blood. Receptors originate from a woman aged 60-70 years with COVID-19, enrolled during active disease. Each CDR3 is given with its conserved first and last residue. D genes are given only for firm matches. Expanded clones are given a class, and other clones once, few, many or no size at all.

- | TRBJ1-2 | - | 14 | TRBV19 | CASSQRVVSYGYTF | TGTGCCAGTAGCCAACGGGTGGTGAGCTATGGCTACACCTTC
- | TRBJ2-5 | TRBD2 | 16 | TRBV3-1/TRBV3-2 | CASSRGTSGRSETQYF | TGTGCCAGCAGCCGAGGGACTAGCGGGAGGAGTGAGACCCAGTACTTC
- | TRBJ1-2 | - | 15 | TRBV14 | CASSQDSQTPSGYTF | TGTGCCAGCAGCCAAGATTCCCAGACACCCTCGGGCTACACCTTC
few | TRBJ2-1 | TRBD1 | 15 | TRBV5-1 | CASSEQGTGANEQFF | TGCGCCAGCAGCGAGCAGGGGACAGGAGCCAATGAGCAGTTCTTC
- | TRBJ1-2 | - | 13 | TRBV7-2 | CASSLAQNYGYTF | TGTGCCAGCAGCTTAGCGCAGAACTATGGCTACACCTTC
- | TRBJ1-2 | - | 15 | TRBV5-6 | CASSSRLRLNYGYTF | TGTGCCAGCAGCTCCCGACTGAGACTTAACTATGGCTACACCTTC
- | TRBJ2-5 | - | 12 | TRBV7-2 | CASSLVLETQYF | TGTGCCAGCAGCTTAGTCTTAGAGACCCAGTACTTC
- | TRBJ1-2 | - | 13 | TRBV11-2 | CASSLTDTYGYTF | TGTGCCAGCAGCTTAACAGACACTTATGGCTACACCTTC
- | TRBJ2-3 | - | 18 | TRBV21-1 | CASSKAPCGQANTDTQYF | TGTGCCAGCAGCAAAGCCCCGTGTGGACAGGCAAACACAGATACGCAGTATTTT
- | TRBJ1-5 | TRBD1 | 15 | TRBV2 | CASRNDRVTRQPQHF | TGTGCCAGCAGAAACGACAGGGTTACGAGGCAGCCCCAGCATTTT
- | TRBJ1-4 | TRBD1 | 14 | TRBV9 | CASSPGTVNEKLFF | TGTGCCAGCAGCCCCGGGACAGTAAATGAAAAACTGTTTTTT
many | TRBJ1-1 | - | 14 | TRBV19 | CASSMRAANTEAFF | TGTGCCAGTAGTATGAGGGCTGCGAACACTGAAGCTTTCTTT
- | TRBJ2-1 | - | 14 | TRBV3-1/TRBV3-2 | CASSPRHLRSEQFF | TGTGCCAGCAGCCCCCGACATCTTCGAAGTGAGCAGTTCTTC
- | TRBJ2-2 | - | 13 | TRBV6-6 | CAGSVQANGELFF | TGTGCCGGATCGGTGCAGGCCAACGGGGAGCTGTTTTTT
- | TRBJ1-1 | - | 12 | TRBV6-1 | CASSELRGSAFF | TGTGCCAGCAGTGAATTAAGAGGGTCCGCTTTCTTT
few | TRBJ2-1 | TRBD1 | 14 | TRBV5-5 | CASSLGTGGNEQFF | TGTGCCAGCAGCTTAGGGACAGGGGGAAATGAGCAGTTCTTC
- | TRBJ1-5 | - | 12 | TRBV29-1 | CSVGQGNQPQHF | TGCAGCGTTGGTCAGGGCAATCAGCCCCAGCATTTT
once | TRBJ2-5 | TRBD2 | 18 | TRBV4-1 | CASSQVNMGLAGGETQYF | TGCGCCAGCAGCCAAGTGAATATGGGACTAGCGGGAGGAGAGACCCAGTACTTC